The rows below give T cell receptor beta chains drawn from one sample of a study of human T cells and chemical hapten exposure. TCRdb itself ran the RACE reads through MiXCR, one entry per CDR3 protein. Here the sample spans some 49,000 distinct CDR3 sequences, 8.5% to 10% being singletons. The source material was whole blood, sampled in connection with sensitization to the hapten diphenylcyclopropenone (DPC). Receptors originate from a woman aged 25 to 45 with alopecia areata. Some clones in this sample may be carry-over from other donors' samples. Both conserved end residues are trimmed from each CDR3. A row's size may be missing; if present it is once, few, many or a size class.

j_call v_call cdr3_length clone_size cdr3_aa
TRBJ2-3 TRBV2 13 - ASSNSGGLRDTQY
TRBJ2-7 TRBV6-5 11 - ASSYAGPREQY
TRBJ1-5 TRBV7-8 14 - ASSLAPDGSNQPQH
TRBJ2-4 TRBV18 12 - ASSPDRGQNIQY
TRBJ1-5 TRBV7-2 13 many ASSRDGDSNQPQH
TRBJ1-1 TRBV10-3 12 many ATSQGNRGTEAF
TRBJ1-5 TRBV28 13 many ASSGTGYSNQPQH
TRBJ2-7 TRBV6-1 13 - ASSEGWGTNYEQY
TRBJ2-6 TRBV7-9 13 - ASTPGISGANVLT
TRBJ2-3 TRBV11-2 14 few ASSPGGRGRTHTQY
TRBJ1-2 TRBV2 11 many ASSERRGSGYT
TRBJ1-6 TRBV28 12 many ASSSPTVDSPLH
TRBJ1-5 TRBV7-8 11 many ARLQAPHQPQH
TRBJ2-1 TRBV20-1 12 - SAKPPQGYNEQF
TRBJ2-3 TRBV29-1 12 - SALGLAATDTQY
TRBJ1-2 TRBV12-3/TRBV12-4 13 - ASSADGRQKDGYT
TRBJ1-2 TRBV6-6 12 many ASSYSTAYYGYT
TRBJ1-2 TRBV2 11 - ASSDMSYYGDT
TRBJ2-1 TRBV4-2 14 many ASSQDGTSGGNEQF
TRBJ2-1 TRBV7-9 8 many ASSGNEQF
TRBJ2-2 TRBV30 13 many AWNLRRGATGELF
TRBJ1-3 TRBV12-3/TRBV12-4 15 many ASRGPGQGAYGNTIY
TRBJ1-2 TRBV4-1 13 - ASSHAGQGIYGYT
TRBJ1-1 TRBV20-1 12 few SARDQATNTEAF
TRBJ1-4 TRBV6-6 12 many ASSYGRGGEKLF
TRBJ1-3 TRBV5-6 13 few ASSYTGQGGNTIY
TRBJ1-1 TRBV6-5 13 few ATGGGLGSNTEAF
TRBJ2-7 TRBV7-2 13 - ASSLARQAGNEQY
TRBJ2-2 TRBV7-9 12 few ASGDSLNTGELF
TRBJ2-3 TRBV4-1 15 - ASSQDQQGESTDTQY
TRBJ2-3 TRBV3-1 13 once ASSTRAGPTDTQY
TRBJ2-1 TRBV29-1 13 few SVPGTSGGVDEQF
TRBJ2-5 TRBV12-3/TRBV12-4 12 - ASSWGVSQETQY
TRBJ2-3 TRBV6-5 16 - ASRDLAGGHARTDTQY
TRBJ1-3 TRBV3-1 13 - ASSRGQHSGNTIY
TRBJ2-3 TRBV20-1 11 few SARVPSTDTQY
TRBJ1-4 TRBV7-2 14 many ASSTRPGATNEKLF
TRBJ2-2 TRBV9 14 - ASSVAGRSDTGELF
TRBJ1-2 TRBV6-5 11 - ASRIPGGYGYT
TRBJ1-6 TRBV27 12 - ASTRDSGNSPLH
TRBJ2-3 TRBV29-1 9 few SVEETDTQY
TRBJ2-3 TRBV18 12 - ASSPPTQTDTQY
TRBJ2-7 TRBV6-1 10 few ASSETGYEQY
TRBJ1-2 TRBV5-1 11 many ASSLAGVGGYT
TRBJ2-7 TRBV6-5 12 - ASSSGLRPYEQY
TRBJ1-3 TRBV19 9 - ASMAGHTIY
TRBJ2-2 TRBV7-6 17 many ATTQWEGLAGENTGELF
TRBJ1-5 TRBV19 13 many ASSMREGGNQPQH
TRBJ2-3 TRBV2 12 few ASKGGGAADTQY
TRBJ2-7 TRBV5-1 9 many ASSEDIKRY
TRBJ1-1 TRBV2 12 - ASRGDLYGLKAF
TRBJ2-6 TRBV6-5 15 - ASSYAGPTSGANVLT
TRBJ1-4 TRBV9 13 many ASSVSPGGSEKLF
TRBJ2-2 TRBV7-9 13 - ASSLSLAGFGELF
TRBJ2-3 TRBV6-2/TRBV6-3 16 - ASSYSGATSGGTDTQY
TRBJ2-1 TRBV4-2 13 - ASSQGWGSYNEQF
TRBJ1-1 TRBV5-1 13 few ASSLVGSKNTEAF
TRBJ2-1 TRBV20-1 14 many SPPTRQEQGANEQF
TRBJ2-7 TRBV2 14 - ASSGLAGGLAYEQY
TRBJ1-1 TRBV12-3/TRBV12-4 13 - ASSSSGPKNTEAF